This TCR beta chain was captured in a study of blood T cell repertoires in COVID-19. Study as a whole: Material from acute and convalescent COVID-19 was sourced from the United States, Italy and Spain. The cDNA or gDNA used as material had been derived from T cells, B-cell-depleted T cells, or PBMCs.

The germline CDR1 and CDR2 sequences are SGHRS and YFSETQ. Trimming took 6 bases from V and 3 from J; bases not matched to a gene: 3. The CDR3 consists of 13 residues. Original data processing: Amplification with reference gene primers provided the estimates of nucleated cell counts. The data were produced by immunoSEQ multiplex PCR, yet TCRdb's version contains in-frame clones alone and is incomplete. That table furnishes V, J and clone size, whereas the DNA furnished D and trimming. This sample carries about 240,000 clones, approximately 86% of them seen once, and the ten largest clones take roughly 7%.

Sequencing used peripheral blood. The sequence was collected from a man aged 55-75 years who had recovered from COVID-19. The genes are TRBV5-1 and TRBJ2-3, with 8 bases aligning to TRBD1. The CDR3 reads CASTGGGTDTQYF. The CDR3 DNA reads as TGCGCCAGCACAGGGGGCGGGACAGATACGCAGTATTTT.